A single sample is the source of the 9 T cell receptor beta chains below, sequenced in a study of spatial heterogeneity in lung cancer. From the 5' RACE reads, TCRdb called clonotypes with MiXCR, one entry per CDR3 protein. The sample lists roughly 40,000 distinct CDR3 sequences, approximately 7% occurring once. Time point denoted: sample taken at primary tumor resection. No cells were sorted before sequencing. The whole RNA sequenced was extracted from tumor, nontumor lung or frozen PBMC. Sample: PBMCs, taken at surgery. All receptors come from a female donor with early-stage non-small cell lung cancer.

This clonotype was seen at least ten times. CDR3 DNA sequence: TGTGCCAGCAGTTACTCAGGGACAGGGGGTCCCTCTGGGGCCAACGTCCTGACTTTC. Its translation is CASSYSGTGGPSGANVLTF. The chain employs TRBV6-5 and TRBJ2-6; 11 bases match TRBD1. The CDR3 extends over 19 amino acids. The germline V gene has CDR1 MNHEY and CDR2 SVGAGI. Trimming took 0 bases from V and 0 from J; bases not matched to a gene: 4.

This clonotype was seen ten or more times. CDR3 sequence (DNA): TGTGCCAGCAGCGTAGGGGCCTCTTCCCAAAGCACAGATACGCAGTATTTT. It is translated as CASSVGASSQSTDTQYF. The chain employs TRBV9 and TRBJ2-3; no definite D call. The germline V gene has CDR1 SGDLS and CDR2 YYNGEE. The V gene lost 0 bases and the J gene lost 0 bases, with 14 bases spanning the gap. There are 17 residues in the CDR3.

The chain employs TRBV19 and TRBJ2-3; D is uncertain. The CDR3 runs to 13 residues. V shed 4 bases and J shed 6 bases, with 11 bases lying between them. The germline CDR1 and CDR2 sequences are LNHDA and SQIVND (reference sequence). CDR3 region: CASSTKTVDTQYF. Written as DNA, the CDR3 is TGTGCCAGTAGTACAAAAACGGTGGATACGCAGTATTTT.

This clonotype has ten or more counts. The V call is TRBV6-1, the J call TRBJ2-3; maybe TRBD2 (5 bases). Trimming took off 1 base at V and 6 bases at J, with 14 bases between the two ends. Germline V gene sequence: CDR1 MNHNS, CDR2 SASEGT. The CDR3 spans 15 residues. CDR3 DNA: TGTGCCAGCAGTGAAGTAGGCCAACGAGGGGATACGCAGTATTTT. Its protein product is CASSEVGQRGDTQYF.

This clonotype came up many times. J is TRBJ1-1 and V is TRBV9; D call uncertain. This CDR3 has 13 residues. Germline CDR1 SGDLS, CDR2 YYNGEE. The V gene lost 2 bases and the J gene lost 0 bases, with 5 bases spanning the gap. The CDR3 nucleotides read TGTGCCAGCAGCGTGACGGTGAACACTGAAGCTTTCTTT. The encoded protein is CASSVTVNTEAFF.

Many counts were recorded for this clonotype. The chain carries TRBV10-3 and TRBJ2-1; possible D gene TRBD1, 6 bases. Germline CDR1 ENHRY, CDR2 SYGVKD. The CDR3 is 13 amino acids. Trimming left V 8 bases short and J 1 base short, with 9 bases between. The CDR3 DNA follows: TGTGCCATCTCAGGGGCTTCCTACAATGAGCAGTTCTTC. This codes for CAISGASYNEQFF.

This sequence joins TRBV12-3 or TRBV12-4 and TRBJ2-3; 11 nucleotides match TRBD2. V lost 6 bases to trimming and J lost 3 bases; unmatched junction nucleotides: 8. The CDR3 is made up of 16 amino acids. CDR3 region: CASRHTSGGTTDTQYF. The CDR3 DNA sequence: TGTGCCAGCAGACATACTAGCGGGGGTACAACAGATACGCAGTATTTT.

This clonotype was seen at least ten times. The J gene is TRBJ1-4, the V gene TRBV20-1; no clear D. The CDR3 runs 14 residues. The V and J ends lost 6 bases and 8 bases respectively, with 19 bases between them. The germline V gene encodes CDR1 DFQATT and CDR2 SNEGSKA (reference sequence). The CDR3 loop is CSAGLVGVGEKLFF. The CDR3 DNA reads as TGCAGTGCGGGCTTGGTCGGGGTAGGAGAAAAACTGTTTTTT.

This clonotype has only a few counts. The gene calls are TRBV12-3 or TRBV12-4 and TRBJ1-6; the D is unclear. The V end lost 4 bases, the J end lost 4 bases, and 20 bases lay between the germline ends. CDR3 size: 18 residues. The CDR3 region has the DNA TGTGCCAGCAGTTCCCCCTTGGGAGAGGACCTTTATAATTCACCCCTCCACTTT. Its protein product is CASSSPLGEDLYNSPLHF.